The 11 T cell receptor beta chains reported below all come from one sample, sequenced in a study of graft-versus-host responses after intestinal transplantation. Antigens of these TCRs are unknown. Assay used: immunoSEQ multiplex PCR; TCRdb lists only in-frame clones, some missing. In the table there are about 64,000 clones, 90% to 95% of which are singletons. Sequences were derived from unstimulated CD8+ T cells sorted from spleen or lymph node cells, sampled before transplant. The receptors stem from a human donor who was the organ donor for an intestinal transplant.

The V call is TRBV11-2, the J call TRBJ2-7; weak D call: TRBD2 (6 bases). The CDR3 is made up of 16 amino acids. V dropped 4 bases and J dropped 0 bases, with 16 bases sitting between them. From germline, CDR1 is SGHAT and CDR2 FQNNGV. The CDR3 spells CASSYISGILSYEQYF. CDR3 DNA: TGTGCCAGCAGCTATATTAGCGGTATCCTCTCCTACGAGCAGTACTTC.

V gene TRBV5-5 combines with J gene TRBJ2-1, with TRBD2 matching over 7 bases. From germline, CDR1 is SGHKS and CDR2 YYEKEE (reference sequence). V lost 2 bases and J lost 2; bases outside the gene matches: 7. The CDR3 sequence is 16 residues long. CDR3 protein: CASSFGLAETYNEQFF. The CDR3 DNA follows: TGTGCCAGCAGCTTCGGTCTAGCGGAAACCTACAATGAGCAGTTCTTC.

The chain employs TRBV15 and TRBJ2-2; 7 positions match TRBD1. CDR1 is LNHNV, CDR2 YYDKDF, per germline (reference sequence). J lost 1 base, V lost 8 bases, and 7 bases had no gene match. The CDR3 is 15 residues long. CDR3 nucleotides: TGTGCCACCTTGGACAGGCCCCTGAACACCGGGGAGCTGTTTTTT. This translates into CATLDRPLNTGELFF.

The chain employs TRBV6-5 and TRBJ2-7; D is possibly TRBD1 (6 bases). The CDR3 consists of 14 residues. V shed 4 bases and J shed 6 bases, with 16 bases lying between them. Germline V CDR1 and CDR2: MNHEY, SVGAGI. CDR3 residues: CASSLDRRTAEQYF. The DNA of the CDR3 is TGTGCCAGCAGTTTAGACAGGCGGACCGCCGAGCAGTACTTC.

V gene TRBV10-3 combines with J gene TRBJ2-5, with D possibly TRBD1 on 6 matching bases. The better agreement between TRBJ2-7 and the DNA end casts doubt on the J call. Per germline, CDR1 ENHRY and CDR2 SYGVKD. The CDR3 is 17 residues long. The CDR3 coding sequence is TGTGCCATCAGTGGGGGGCCCGCGGCAGACCCCTACTACGAGCAGTACTTC. Its translation: CAISGGPAADPYYEQYF.

The gene calls are TRBV7-9 and TRBJ2-7, with 11 bases that match TRBD2. Germline CDR1 is SEHNR and CDR2 is FQNEAQ (reference sequence). The V segment lost 3 bases and the J segment 5 bases; nucleotides outside the gene matches: 9. The CDR3 has 16 amino acids. This chain's CDR3 is CASSFSSGRSPHEQYF. Here the CDR3 DNA reads TGTGCCAGCAGCTTTTCTAGCGGGAGGTCCCCCCACGAGCAGTACTTC.

This chain links TRBV7-3 with TRBJ1-1, with 10 positions matching TRBD1. Per the germline V gene, CDR1 is SGHTA and CDR2 is FQGTGA. This CDR3 has 15 residues. V lost 5 bases and J lost 3; bases outside the gene matches: 6. CDR3 DNA: TGTGCCAGCAGCCCTGGGACAGGGGCATACACTGAAGCTTTCTTT. Residues: CASSPGTGAYTEAFF.

The rearrangement links TRBV5-1 to TRBJ2-7; 7 positions agree with TRBD2. The CDR3 runs to 14 residues. The germline V gene encodes CDR1 SGHRS and CDR2 YFSETQ. V was clipped by 5 bases and J by 3 bases; unmatched bases: 8. In nucleotides, the CDR3 is TGCGCCAGCAGTTATAGCGGGCAGAGCTACGAGCAGTACTTC. This translates into CASSYSGQSYEQYF.

The rearrangement links TRBV5-1 to TRBJ2-5; D might be TRBD2 (6 bases). The CDR3 covers 13 residues. Trimming left V 3 bases short and J 10 bases short, with 16 bases between. CDR1 SGHRS and CDR2 YFSETQ come from the germline V gene. The CDR3 loop reads CASSSRGRRGQYF. CDR3 coding DNA: TGCGCCAGCAGCTCCCGAGGGCGGAGGGGCCAGTACTTC.

The rearrangement joins TRBV5-1 to TRBJ2-1, with TRBD2 matching 14 bases. The germline gives CDR1 SGHRS, CDR2 YFSETQ. This CDR3 is 16 amino acids long. With 2 bases clipped from V and 8 bases from J, the junction kept 6 bases outside the gene matches. DNA of the CDR3: TGCGCCAGCAGCTTTTCGAAGGGACTAGCGGGAGATGAGCAGTTCTTC. Translation: CASSFSKGLAGDEQFF.

This chain joins TRBV7-9 and TRBJ1-2; 9 nucleotides line up with TRBD1. Germline lookup yields CDR1 SEHNR and CDR2 FQNEAQ (reference sequence). V lost 4 bases and J lost 6; bases outside the gene matches: 9. This CDR3 has 15 amino acids. The CDR3 here is CASSSLPGQGNGYTF. DNA for the CDR3: TGTGCCAGCAGCTCTTTACCGGGACAGGGTAATGGCTACACCTTC.